The 11 T cell receptor beta chains below come from one sample, sequenced in a study of blood T cell repertoires in COVID-19. Method: immunoSEQ multiplex PCR; TCRdb's copy keeps in-frame clones and lacks some. The table records some 180,000 clones, around 88% of them present only once. What was sequenced was peripheral blood. All receptors derive from a woman between 65 and 79 years old who had recovered from COVID-19.

This chain uses TRBV4-2 with TRBJ1-1; perhaps TRBD1 as D (5 bases). V shed 4 bases and J shed 4 bases, with 19 bases lying between them. This CDR3 contains 16 residues. Germline V gene data show CDR1 as LGHNA and CDR2 as YNFKEQ. The CDR3 DNA follows: TGTGCCAGCAGCCGGGGGGTTGGGGCCCGCGGCACTGAAGCTTTCTTT. This gives the protein CASSRGVGARGTEAFF.

J is TRBJ2-7 and V is TRBV7-2; D is perhaps TRBD1 (6 bases). The CDR3 is 15 amino acids. Trimming stripped 5 bases from V and 1 base from J, with 15 bases between. In germline, CDR1 is SGHTA, CDR2 FQGNSA. In DNA form, the CDR3 reads TGTGCCAGCAGCCAGGGGTGGGGATTTTCCTACGAGCAGTACTTC. Its translation is CASSQGWGFSYEQYF.

This chain joins TRBV28 and TRBJ1-3; D possibly corresponds to TRBD1 (5 bases). The CDR3 covers 15 residues. Germline lookup yields CDR1 MDHEN and CDR2 SYDVKM. V lost 3 bases and J 0 bases, leaving 9 bases between the germline ends. The chain's CDR3 is CASSLGGISGNTIYF. The CDR3 DNA follows: TGTGCCAGCAGTTTGGGGGGGATCTCTGGAAACACCATATATTTT. Full variable domain (remainder filled in from reference TRBV28 and TRBJ1-3): DVKVTQSSRYLVKRTGEKVFLECVQDMDHENMFWYRQDPGLGLRLIYFSYDVKMKEKGDIPEGYSVSREKKERFSLILESASTNQTSMYLCASSLGGISGNTIYFGEGSWLTVV.

The V call is TRBV3-1 (or the pseudogene TRBV3-2), the J call TRBJ1-1; D is unclear. The germline V gene has CDR1 LGHDT and CDR2 YNNKEL (reference sequence). This CDR3 region has 13 residues. Trimming took off 4 bases at V and 5 bases at J, with 11 bases between the two ends. As DNA, the CDR3 is TGTGCCAGCAGCCCCGGAGGGCGAACTGAAGCTTTCTTT. Amino acids: CASSPGGRTEAFF.

This clone was detected once. The rearrangement links TRBV4-1 to TRBJ2-7, with D possibly TRBD1 on 6 matching bases. V lost 7 bases, J lost 7 bases, and 20 bases lay in between. Germline assignment: CDR1 MGHRA and CDR2 YSYEKL. The CDR3 spans 14 residues. The CDR3 spells CASTSDRTFREQYF. The CDR3 bases are TGCGCCAGCACCTCAGACAGGACCTTTAGGGAGCAGTACTTC.

This rearrangement joins TRBV6-5 to TRBJ1-3; no definite D call. Looked up from germline, CDR1 is MNHEY and CDR2 is SVGAGI. Between the trimmed V and J ends, which lost 6 bases and 4 bases, there was a span of 7 bases. CDR3 size: 12 residues. CDR3 in amino acids: CASRGSGNTIYF. The CDR3, as DNA: TGTGCCAGCAGGGGGAGCGGAAACACCATATATTTT.

The gene calls are TRBV5-6 and TRBJ1-1, with 8 bases lining up with TRBD1. The CDR3 contains 14 residues. The V gene's germline CDR1 is SGHDT and CDR2 YYEEEE. J was trimmed by 0 bases and V by 6 bases; bases with no gene match: 4. In DNA, the CDR3 is TGTGCCAGCACTCAGGGGGCGATGAACACTGAAGCTTTCTTT. Protein sequence: CASTQGAMNTEAFF.

The chain carries TRBV27 and TRBJ2-6; D is perhaps TRBD2 (5 bases). Germline V CDR1 and CDR2: MNHEY, SMNVEV (reference sequence). Trimming took off 5 bases at V and 0 bases at J, with 17 bases between the two ends. The CDR3 totals 18 residues. CDR3 protein: CASSPGLGKSSGANVLTF. As DNA, the CDR3 is TGTGCCAGCAGTCCCGGACTGGGAAAGAGCTCTGGGGCCAACGTCCTGACTTTC.

V usage is TRBV28 and J usage is TRBJ1-2; D is possibly TRBD1 (5 bases). Between the trimmed V and J ends, which lost 7 bases and 8 bases, there was a span of 20 bases. Germline V gene sequence: CDR1 MDHEN, CDR2 SYDVKM. This CDR3 spans 14 amino acids. The CDR3 DNA reads TGTGCCAGCAACCTGGGGGTGGTGGGGGGAGGCTACACCTTC. This sequence encodes CASNLGVVGGGYTF.

This clone has only one observation. The J gene is TRBJ1-3, the V gene TRBV7-6; TRBD1 aligns across 7 bases. Germline trimming cut 0 bases from V and 4 bases from J; bases unmatched to any gene: 3. Germline V gene lookup returns CDR1 SGHVS and CDR2 FNYEAQ. The CDR3 is made up of 15 amino acids. The CDR3 nucleotides are TGTGCCAGCAGCTTAGCGGGGACAGTCGGAAACACCATATATTTT. Protein product: CASSLAGTVGNTIYF.

The rearrangement links TRBV3-1 (or the pseudogene TRBV3-2) to TRBJ1-2, with TRBD1 matching over 11 bases. The CDR3 runs to 13 residues. CDR1 is LGHDT, CDR2 YNNKEL, per germline (reference sequence). J lost 12 bases, V lost 2 bases, and 5 bases had no gene match. CDR3 nucleotides: TGTGCCAGCAGCCAACCGGACAGGGGGCCCGACACCTTC. Amino acids: CASSQPDRGPDTF.